Presented here are 16 T cell receptor beta chains from one specimen sequenced in a study of T cells in Graves' hyperthyroidism and ophthalmopathy. RNA transcripts yielded amplified TCR beta CDR3 regions. An initial round of RT-PCR targeting the TCR CDR3 relied on the HTBI primer set. Each CDR3 protein is one row after TCRdb ran MiXCR on the multiplex PCR reads. The sample lists some 440,000 distinct CDR3 sequences; 15% to 18% were seen once. Sequencing used blood. The receptors originated from a woman between 18 and 29 years old with Graves' hyperthyroidism.

This clonotype was recorded at least ten times. The CDR3 sequence: CACRTSTDTQYF. The CDR3 DNA is TGTGCCTGCCGGACTAGCACAGATACGCAGTATTTT. The chain uses TRBV30 and TRBJ2-3; the D gene is possibly TRBD2 (5 bases). The CDR3 contains 12 residues. CDR1 and CDR2 from the germline V gene are GTSNPN and SVGIG (reference sequence). Trimming took off 6 bases at V and 0 bases at J, with 7 bases between the two ends.

Ten or more counts support this clonotype. This chain joins TRBV6-2 or TRBV6-3 and TRBJ1-5, with unresolved D. Trimming pared 5 bases from V and 7 bases from J, leaving 12 bases between. Germline lookup yields CDR1 MNHEY and CDR2 SVGEGT. This CDR3 spans 13 amino acids. The CDR3 region has the DNA TGTGCCAGCAGTCCCCTTCAACGGCAGCCCCAGCATTTT. Amino acid sequence: CASSPLQRQPQHF.

In this sample, this clonotype turned up many times. J is TRBJ2-3 and V is TRBV25-1; D is perhaps TRBD1 (6 bases). In germline, CDR1 is MGHDK, CDR2 SYGVNS. CDR3 size: 16 residues. Trimming removed 1 base from V and 1 base from J, with 12 bases in between. CDR3: CASSESWTARTDTQYF. CDR3 bases: TGTGCCAGCAGTGAATCTTGGACAGCCCGCACAGATACGCAGTATTTT.

Note on this clonotype: A much larger clone lies one base from this, so it may be a read error. Likely a read error: the CDR3 ends without its conserved phenylalanine or tryptophan. The chain recombines TRBV12-3 or TRBV12-4 with TRBJ1-3; D gene unclear. The CDR3 runs to 13 residues. Deletions cut 9 bases from V and 0 bases from J, with 9 bases between. CDR3 DNA: TGTGCCAGTCTTAAGGACTCTGGAAACACCATATATTCT. Protein product: CASLKDSGNTIYS.

This clonotype was counted ten times or more. The chain links TRBV6-1 to TRBJ2-1; D ambiguous. The CDR3 runs to 10 residues. V gave up 10 bases and J gave up 10 bases, with 11 bases separating them. CDR1 is MNHNS and CDR2 is SASEGT in the germline V gene. CDR3 region: CATAHGEQFF. As DNA, the CDR3 is TGTGCCACCGCCCACGGGGAGCAGTTCTTC.

This clonotype was picked up many times. The chain combines TRBV5-1 with TRBJ2-7; D gene uncertain. Germline CDR1 SGHRS, CDR2 YFSETQ. Between the trimmed V and J ends, which lost 4 bases and 4 bases, there was a span of 9 bases. This CDR3 has 12 amino acids. This chain's CDR3 is CASSTGQYEQYF. The CDR3 region has the DNA TGCGCCAGCAGCACGGGTCAGTACGAGCAGTACTTC.

In its sample, this clonotype was seen many times. The chain combines TRBV7-3 with TRBJ2-2, with TRBD1 matching 8 bases. The CDR3 contains 16 residues. The germline gives CDR1 SGHTA, CDR2 FQGTGA. J lost 2 bases, V lost 5 bases, and 7 bases had no gene match. CDR3 nucleotide sequence: TGTGCCAGCAGCCCTGGGACAGGAGTAAACACCGGGGAGCTGTTTTTT. It specifies CASSPGTGVNTGELFF.

This clonotype was observed at least ten times. The chain combines TRBV18 with TRBJ1-2, with TRBD1 matching 7 bases. CDR1 and CDR2 from the germline V gene are KGHSH and LQKENI. This CDR3 contains 16 residues. V trimming: 3 bases; J trimming: 0 bases; junction bases outside the gene matches: 7. The CDR3 is CASSPLRDRANYGYTF. The CDR3, as DNA: TGTGCCAGCTCACCTCTCCGGGACAGAGCTAACTATGGCTACACCTTC.

Many counts were recorded for this clonotype. The gene calls are TRBV6-1 and TRBJ2-2, with 11 bases fitting TRBD1. CDR1 MNHNS and CDR2 SASEGT come from the germline V gene. Trimming at V came to 5 bases and at J to 4 bases, leaving 6 bases not matched to a gene. This CDR3 has 16 amino acids. CDR3 in amino acids: CASSFRTGGSTGELFF. The CDR3, as DNA: TGTGCCAGCAGTTTCCGGACAGGGGGCAGCACCGGGGAGCTGTTTTTT.

This clonotype was seen repeatedly, ten times or more. The chain couples TRBV12-3 or TRBV12-4 to TRBJ1-1; D not certain. The CDR3 spans 11 residues. The ends were cut back, 4 bases at V and 8 bases at J, with 8 bases in the middle. CDR3 in DNA: TGTGCCAGCAGTTCCGGTGTCGAAGCTTTCTTT. Its translation: CASSSGVEAFF.

This clonotype was picked up one time. The V and J genes are TRBV7-3 and TRBJ1-6; D perhaps matches TRBD1 (6 bases). Germline V gene data show CDR1 as SGHTA and CDR2 as FQGTGA. V lost 5 bases and J lost 10, with 12 bases in between. The CDR3 sequence is 13 residues long. In nucleotides, the CDR3 is TGTGCCAGCAGCCTCTACAGGGAGTCACCCCTCCACTTT. Its protein is CASSLYRESPLHF.

This clonotype was counted ten times or more. The chain uses TRBV3-1 and TRBJ1-2; D unclear. The CDR3 contains 15 residues. Between the trimmed V and J ends, which lost 0 bases and 5 bases, there was a span of 13 bases. Germline CDR1 and CDR2: LGHDT and YNNKEL (reference sequence). The CDR3 bases are TGTGCCAGCAGCCAAGATATGACATTCTCGTATGGCTACACCTTC. Translating gives CASSQDMTFSYGYTF.

The V gene is TRBV24-1, the J gene TRBJ2-1; no definite D call. V lost 10 bases and J lost 3, with 12 bases in between. The CDR3 is 13 residues long. Germline CDR1 is KGHDR and CDR2 is SFDVKD. The DNA for the CDR3 is TGTGCCACTACGGACGGAATCTACAATGAGCAGTTCTTC. Amino acids: CATTDGIYNEQFF.

This clonotype was counted at least ten times. This chain uses TRBV5-4 with TRBJ2-7; 8 bases are shared with TRBD2. The CDR3 runs to 17 residues. The trim removed 0 bases at V and 7 bases at J, leaving 15 bases unmatched. Germline-derived CDR1 and CDR2 are SGHNT and YYREEE (reference sequence). The CDR3 protein is CASSLAGGSGSRREQYF. The CDR3 coding sequence is TGTGCCAGCAGCTTGGCAGGTGGGAGCGGGAGTCGTCGGGAGCAGTACTTC.

This clonotype has a count of ten or more. V is TRBV5-1 and J is TRBJ2-1; 9 nucleotides agree with TRBD1. This CDR3 spans 16 amino acids. Trimming took 2 bases from V and 8 from J; bases not matched to a gene: 11. Per the germline V gene, CDR1 is SGHRS and CDR2 is YFSETQ. CDR3 in amino acids: CASSFLGDRVGDEQFF. DNA for the CDR3: TGCGCCAGCAGCTTCCTCGGGGACAGGGTCGGCGATGAGCAGTTCTTC.

This clonotype was seen ten or more times. The chain carries TRBV6-2 or TRBV6-3 and TRBJ2-7, with 8 bases that match TRBD2. The V segment lost 6 bases and the J segment 3 bases; nucleotides outside the gene matches: 7. Germline-derived CDR1 and CDR2 are MNHEY and SVGEGT. CDR3 length: 14 amino acids. The CDR3 region is CASSHGGVGYEQYF. The DNA of the CDR3 is TGTGCCAGCAGCCACGGGGGGGTCGGCTACGAGCAGTACTTC.